The rows below give T cell receptor beta chains drawn from one sample of a study of T-cell memory formation after mild COVID-19. TCRdb called the 5' RACE reads again in MiXCR, with one record for every CDR3 protein. The sample lists 400,000 to 450,000 distinct CDR3 sequences, 18% seen once, with roughly a fifth in the top ten. Sequencing was performed on PBMCs or a T cell subset sorted from them (not recorded which). The receptors were sampled from a man aged 18 to 29 who had mild COVID-19 (a few samples of this study predate the infection). Cell type and time point are not known. Both conserved end residues are part of each CDR3. Fields, in order: D gene, V gene, clone size, J gene, CDR3 DNA, CDR3 protein. D genes are given only for firm matches. Expanded clones get a size class; other rows say once, few or many, or leave the size out.

d_gene: NA; v_gene: TRBV10-3; abundance: few; j_gene: TRBJ1-2; CDR3nt: TGTGCCATCAGTGACCCCCGGGACCAAAACTATGGCTACACCTTC; CDR3aa: CAISDPRDQNYGYTF
d_gene: NA; v_gene: TRBV4-2; abundance: few; j_gene: TRBJ2-1; CDR3nt: TGTGCCAGCAGCCAAGATGATCCGTTTAGCTCCTACAATGAGCAGTTCTTC; CDR3aa: CASSQDDPFSSYNEQFF
d_gene: TRBD1; v_gene: TRBV5-1; abundance: many; j_gene: TRBJ1-1; CDR3nt: TGCGCCAGCAGCCCCCAAGGGGGCTCGACTGAAGCTTTCTTT; CDR3aa: CASSPQGGSTEAFF
d_gene: NA; v_gene: TRBV5-1; abundance: NA; j_gene: TRBJ1-1; CDR3nt: TGCGCCAGCAGCTTGCCCCAGACCGCACAAGCTTTCTTT; CDR3aa: CASSLPQTAQAFF
d_gene: NA; v_gene: TRBV5-4; abundance: few; j_gene: TRBJ1-2; CDR3nt: TGTGCCAGCAGCTTGGACGTCAGTGGCTACACCTTC; CDR3aa: CASSLDVSGYTF
d_gene: NA; v_gene: TRBV11-2; abundance: few; j_gene: TRBJ2-3; CDR3nt: TGTGCCAGCAGCCTGGGGGCAGGGGTTATAACAGATACGCAGTATTTT; CDR3aa: CASSLGAGVITDTQYF
d_gene: NA; v_gene: TRBV5-5; abundance: NA; j_gene: TRBJ2-7; CDR3nt: TGTGCCAGCAGCTTGGGACAGAACTACGAGCAGTACTTC; CDR3aa: CASSLGQNYEQYF
d_gene: NA; v_gene: TRBV19; abundance: many; j_gene: TRBJ2-4; CDR3nt: TGTGCCAGTAGCACAGGGCAGGGTTTCAACATTCAGTACTTC; CDR3aa: CASSTGQGFNIQYF
d_gene: NA; v_gene: TRBV5-1; abundance: many; j_gene: TRBJ2-5; CDR3nt: TGCGCCAGCAGCCAGACAGGAGAAGAGACCCAGTACTTC; CDR3aa: CASSQTGEETQYF
d_gene: NA; v_gene: TRBV29-1; abundance: many; j_gene: TRBJ1-2; CDR3nt: TGCAGCGTTGAAGCGGCAGGGGATTACTATGGCTACACCTTC; CDR3aa: CSVEAAGDYYGYTF
d_gene: NA; v_gene: TRBV6-2/TRBV6-3; abundance: few; j_gene: TRBJ1-5; CDR3nt: TGTGCCAGCAGTTTGAAGGACGAACTAGAATGGTCGAGCAATCAGCCCCAGCATTTT; CDR3aa: CASSLKDELEWSSNQPQHF
d_gene: NA; v_gene: TRBV7-9; abundance: few; j_gene: TRBJ1-1; CDR3nt: TGTGCCAGCAGCTTAGTGGAAGGTGCTGAAGCTTTCTTT; CDR3aa: CASSLVEGAEAFF
d_gene: NA; v_gene: TRBV3-1; abundance: NA; j_gene: TRBJ2-1; CDR3nt: TGTGCCAGCAGCCTTGATGGTGGACAGTTCTTC; CDR3aa: CASSLDGGQFF
d_gene: NA; v_gene: TRBV13; abundance: few; j_gene: TRBJ2-3; CDR3nt: TGTGCCAGCAGCTCCGCGGAGGGAACAGATACGCAGTATTTT; CDR3aa: CASSSAEGTDTQYF
d_gene: NA; v_gene: TRBV7-2; abundance: NA; j_gene: TRBJ1-2; CDR3nt: TGTGCCAGCAGCTTAGGATCGGTAGGTTCAGGGCACTATGGCTACACCTTC; CDR3aa: CASSLGSVGSGHYGYTF
d_gene: NA; v_gene: TRBV20-1; abundance: NA; j_gene: TRBJ2-4; CDR3nt: TGCAGTGCTAGAGATCTCCAGGTCCGAGCCAAAAACATTCAGTACTTC; CDR3aa: CSARDLQVRAKNIQYF
d_gene: NA; v_gene: TRBV9; abundance: few; j_gene: TRBJ2-7; CDR3nt: TGTGCCAGCAGCGTAGGTAGCAGTCTGAGCTCCTACGAGCAGTACTTC; CDR3aa: CASSVGSSLSSYEQYF
d_gene: NA; v_gene: TRBV6-4; abundance: NA; j_gene: TRBJ2-3; CDR3nt: TGTGCCAGCAGTGACGGGGAGGGCACAGATACGCAGTATTTT; CDR3aa: CASSDGEGTDTQYF
d_gene: NA; v_gene: TRBV7-9; abundance: few; j_gene: TRBJ1-4; CDR3nt: TGTGCCAGCAGCTTGAAAGGGGCTACTAATGAAAAACTGTTTTTT; CDR3aa: CASSLKGATNEKLFF
d_gene: NA; v_gene: TRBV3-1; abundance: NA; j_gene: TRBJ1-1; CDR3nt: TGTGCCAGCGCAGGGGAATGGGGGTCCGAAGCTTTCTTT; CDR3aa: CASAGEWGSEAFF
d_gene: NA; v_gene: TRBV3-1; abundance: NA; j_gene: TRBJ2-3; CDR3nt: TGTGCCAGCAGCCCTCAGGGGTTAGCGCAGTATTTT; CDR3aa: CASSPQGLAQYF
d_gene: TRBD1; v_gene: TRBV6-2/TRBV6-3; abundance: NA; j_gene: TRBJ2-6; CDR3nt: TGTGCCAGCAGTTTGGGACAGTCCTCTGGGGCCAACGTCCTGACTTTC; CDR3aa: CASSLGQSSGANVLTF
d_gene: NA; v_gene: TRBV20-1; abundance: few; j_gene: TRBJ2-3; CDR3nt: TGCAGTGCAAGACTGACAGATACGCAGTATTTT; CDR3aa: CSARLTDTQYF
d_gene: NA; v_gene: TRBV6-5; abundance: NA; j_gene: TRBJ1-2; CDR3nt: TGTGCCACGAGAATGACCGTTAACTATGGCTACACCTTC; CDR3aa: CATRMTVNYGYTF
d_gene: TRBD1; v_gene: TRBV7-2; abundance: NA; j_gene: TRBJ1-4; CDR3nt: TGTGCCAGCAGCTTAGGAGGGGGCGGACTGTTTTTT; CDR3aa: CASSLGGGGLFF
d_gene: NA; v_gene: TRBV11-2; abundance: NA; j_gene: TRBJ1-2; CDR3nt: TGTGCCAGCAGCTTAGGAGGCCAGGTGGGCTACACCTTC; CDR3aa: CASSLGGQVGYTF
d_gene: NA; v_gene: TRBV5-4; abundance: few; j_gene: TRBJ2-5; CDR3nt: TGTGCCAGCAGGGGGGACCCCGGCTCAGAGACCCAGTACTTC; CDR3aa: CASRGDPGSETQYF
d_gene: TRBD1; v_gene: TRBV27; abundance: NA; j_gene: TRBJ2-5; CDR3nt: TGTGCCAGCAGTACCAGGGGGCGGGAGACCCAGTACTTC; CDR3aa: CASSTRGRETQYF
d_gene: NA; v_gene: TRBV5-1; abundance: NA; j_gene: TRBJ2-2; CDR3nt: TGCGCCAGCAGCGGAGGGGCGGGGAACACCGGGGAGCTGTTTTTT; CDR3aa: CASSGGAGNTGELFF